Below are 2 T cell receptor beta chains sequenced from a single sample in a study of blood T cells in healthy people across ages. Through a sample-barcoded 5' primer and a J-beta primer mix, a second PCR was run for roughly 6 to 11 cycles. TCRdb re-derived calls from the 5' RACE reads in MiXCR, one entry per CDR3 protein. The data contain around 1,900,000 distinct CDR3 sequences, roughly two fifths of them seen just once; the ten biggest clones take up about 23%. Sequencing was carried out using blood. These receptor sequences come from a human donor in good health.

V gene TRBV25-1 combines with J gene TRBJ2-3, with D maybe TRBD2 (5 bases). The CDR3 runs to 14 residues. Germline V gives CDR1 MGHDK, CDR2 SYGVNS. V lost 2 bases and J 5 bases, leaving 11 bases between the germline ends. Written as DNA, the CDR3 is TGTGCCAGCAGTGAAGTGAGAGGGATAGATACGCAGTATTTT. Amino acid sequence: CASSEVRGIDTQYF. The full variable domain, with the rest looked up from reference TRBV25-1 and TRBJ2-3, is EADIYQTPRYLVIGTGKKITLECSQTMGHDKMYWYQQDPGMELHLIHYSYGVNSTEKGDLSSESTVSRIRTEHFPLTLESARPSHTSQYLCASSEVRGIDTQYFGPGTRLTVL.

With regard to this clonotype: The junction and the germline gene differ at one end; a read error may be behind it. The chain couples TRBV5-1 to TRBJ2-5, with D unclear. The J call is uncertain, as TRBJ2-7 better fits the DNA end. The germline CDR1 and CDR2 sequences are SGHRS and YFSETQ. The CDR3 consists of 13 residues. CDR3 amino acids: CAGSLQAPYEQYF. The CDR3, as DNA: TGCGCCGGCAGCTTGCAGGCACCCTACGAGCAGTACTTC.